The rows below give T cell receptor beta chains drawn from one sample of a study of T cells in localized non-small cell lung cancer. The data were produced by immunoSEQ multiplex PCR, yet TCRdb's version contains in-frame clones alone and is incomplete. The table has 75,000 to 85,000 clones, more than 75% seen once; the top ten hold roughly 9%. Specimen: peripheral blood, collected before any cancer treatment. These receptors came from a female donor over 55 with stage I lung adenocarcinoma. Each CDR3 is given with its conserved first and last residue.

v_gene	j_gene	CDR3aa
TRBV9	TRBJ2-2	CASSVSRQGDDTGELFF
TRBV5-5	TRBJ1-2	CASSSLRGRDGYTF
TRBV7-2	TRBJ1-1	CASRPTGTGVTEAFF
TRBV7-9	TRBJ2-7	CASSWTDSPYEQYF
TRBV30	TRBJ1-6	CAWSVIGNSPLHF
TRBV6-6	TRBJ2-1	CASRRQAAYNEQFF
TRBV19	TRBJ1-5	CASSGGGGHNQPQHF
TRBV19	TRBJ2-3	CASSISAGRSDTQYF
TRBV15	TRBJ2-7	CATSREQTSSYEQYF
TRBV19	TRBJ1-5	CASSTNDRNQPQHF
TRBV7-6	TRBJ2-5	CASSPAAGEAETQYF
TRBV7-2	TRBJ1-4	CASSSSLQGLFF
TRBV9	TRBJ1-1	CASSATQGTTEAFF
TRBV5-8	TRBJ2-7	CASSLNSGEQYF
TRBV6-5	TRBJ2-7	CASSYIRGREQYF
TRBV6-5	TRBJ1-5	CASRPRGVGNQPQHF
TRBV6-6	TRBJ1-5	CASSYTQGAHSQPQHF
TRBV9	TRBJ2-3	CASSVVASGGLSDTQYF
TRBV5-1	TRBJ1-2	CATHPGDRFSGYTF
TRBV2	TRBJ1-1	CASSSPRDPGRVYTEAFF
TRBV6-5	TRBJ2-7	CASTPAHRTYEQYF
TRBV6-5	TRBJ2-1	CASSYVDEQFF
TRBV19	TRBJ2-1	CASSIGGVGPNEQFF
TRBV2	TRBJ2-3	CASSGAGRSTDTQYF
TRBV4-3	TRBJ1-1	CASSQGRGNTEAFF
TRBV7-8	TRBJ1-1	CASSPGAEAFF
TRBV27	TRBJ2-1	CASSLRAGGTYNEQFF
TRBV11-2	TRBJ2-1	CASSLGQGANEQFF
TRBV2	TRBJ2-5	CASCSLDEDQETQYF
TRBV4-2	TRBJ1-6	CASSQSSSPITSPLHF
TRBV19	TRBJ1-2	CATETGFGYTF
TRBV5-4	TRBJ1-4	CASSWTVGEKLFF
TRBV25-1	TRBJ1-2	CASSEAANYGYTF
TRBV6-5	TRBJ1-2	CASSYSVSINYGYTF
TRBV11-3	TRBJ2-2	CASSTHLPPSLGELFF
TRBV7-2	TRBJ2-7	CASSLGSTGPYEQYF
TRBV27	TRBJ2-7	CASGGQGMKQYF
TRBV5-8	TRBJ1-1	CASSLGKNTEAFF
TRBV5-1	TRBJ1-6	CASSPGDGGANSPLHF
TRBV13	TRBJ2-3	CASSARGVFTDTQYF